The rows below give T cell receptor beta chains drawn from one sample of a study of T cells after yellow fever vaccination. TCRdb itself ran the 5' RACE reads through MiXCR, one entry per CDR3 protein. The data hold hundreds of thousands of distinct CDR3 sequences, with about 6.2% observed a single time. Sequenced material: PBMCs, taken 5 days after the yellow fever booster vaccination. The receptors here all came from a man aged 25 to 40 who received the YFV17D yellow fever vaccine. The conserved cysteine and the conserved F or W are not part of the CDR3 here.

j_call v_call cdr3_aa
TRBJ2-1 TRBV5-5 ASSAHGGGSNEQF
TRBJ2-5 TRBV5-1 ASSLRGSGILETQY
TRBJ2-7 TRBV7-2 ASSLGGASGRGSY
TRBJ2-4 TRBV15 ATSRDRGGASVKVAKNIQY
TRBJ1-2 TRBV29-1 SVETLSYGYT
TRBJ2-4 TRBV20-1 SASIGNIQY
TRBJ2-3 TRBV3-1 ASSPSGVSTDTQY
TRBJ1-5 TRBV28 ASRASGGPKHQPQH
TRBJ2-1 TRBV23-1 ASSPRDRRDNEQF
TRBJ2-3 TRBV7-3 ASSSGSGSNTDTQY
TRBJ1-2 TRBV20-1 SARDPRELWLWT
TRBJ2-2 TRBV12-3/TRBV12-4 ASSSDGGELF
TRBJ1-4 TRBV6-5 ASSSAVFEKLF
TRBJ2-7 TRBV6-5 ASSYVAGGDLEQY
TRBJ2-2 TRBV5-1 ASSLANGLGALTNTGELF
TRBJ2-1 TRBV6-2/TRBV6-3 ASKDDGGYNEQF
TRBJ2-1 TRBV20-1 SARLGLAVGGDEQF
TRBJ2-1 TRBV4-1 ASSQELAGGFWWNEQF
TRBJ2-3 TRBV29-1 SVVGGGATDTQY
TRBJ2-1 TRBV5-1 ASTAMRVNEQF
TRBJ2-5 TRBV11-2 ASSSGQGAVARRETQY
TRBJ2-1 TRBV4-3 ASSQGGTRGEQF
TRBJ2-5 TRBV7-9 ASRPGYRQETQY
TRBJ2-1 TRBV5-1 ASSGASAYNEQF
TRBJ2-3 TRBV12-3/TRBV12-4 ASSPLGEGGTDTQY
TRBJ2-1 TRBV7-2 ASRTAGDEQF
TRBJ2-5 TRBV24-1 ATSDSRGLGYQETQY
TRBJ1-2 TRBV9 ASSAGQRNLGYT
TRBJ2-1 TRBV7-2 ASSSFVDEQF
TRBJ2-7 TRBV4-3 ASSLDLLAVGQY
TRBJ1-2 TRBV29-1 SAMTGIGYT
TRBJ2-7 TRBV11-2 ASSIGTGKAYEQY
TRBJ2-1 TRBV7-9 ASGGQKDNEQF
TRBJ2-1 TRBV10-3 AISDGLAAKSSYNEQF
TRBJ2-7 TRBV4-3 ASSQDSITEQY
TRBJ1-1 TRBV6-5 ASSYPGGTEAF
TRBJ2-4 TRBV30 AWSYEGNIQY
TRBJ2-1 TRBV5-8 ASSFSSGRFNEQF
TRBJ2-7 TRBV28 ASSYSRQLGSYEQY